The next 17 T cell receptor beta chains were all read from a single sample in a study of a mutant IDH1 vaccine in newly diagnosed glioma. Time point indicated: baseline, week 1 (first vaccination visit). Treatment indicated: pre-vaccination baseline after standard-of-care therapy. Clones were sequenced by immunoSEQ multiplex PCR, and TCRdb holds only the in-frame ones, with some missing. The sample consists of roughly 19,000 clones, around 85% of them appearing once. Source: PBMCs, taken from a glioma patient treated with radiotherapy, temozolomide or both. The origin of the receptors is a man between 40 and 49 years old with glioma.

The genes are TRBV9 and TRBJ2-2; D gene ambiguous. V was clipped by 3 bases and J by 7 bases, with 7 bases between them. The germline V gene has CDR1 SGDLS and CDR2 YYNGEE. The CDR3 covers 12 residues. CDR3 amino acids: CASSASSGELFF. For the CDR3, the DNA is TGTGCCAGCAGCGCGAGTAGCGGGGAGCTGTTTTTT.

The DNA of the CDR3 is TGTGCCAGCCGACCCGCGACAGGGGGTCGGGATACGCAGTATTTT. It encodes CASRPATGGRDTQYF. V is TRBV6-6 and J is TRBJ2-3, with 9 bases fitting TRBD1. The CDR3 is 15 amino acids. V lost 8 bases and J lost 6; bases outside the gene matches: 12. Germline CDR1 reads MNHNY; CDR2 reads SVGAGI (reference sequence).

This clone was counted a single time. The chain has TRBV14 and TRBJ2-7, with D perhaps matching TRBD2 (6 bases). V dropped 1 base and J dropped 2 bases, with 6 bases sitting between them. The germline V gene encodes CDR1 SGHDN and CDR2 FVKESK. The CDR3 sequence is 13 residues long. The CDR3 is CASSQGTTYEQYF. CDR3 DNA: TGTGCCAGCAGCCAAGGGACTACCTACGAGCAGTACTTC.

This chain links TRBV4-1 with TRBJ2-5, with D unclear. Germline CDR1 and CDR2: MGHRA and YSYEKL. The V gene lost 4 bases and the J gene lost 5 bases, with 14 bases spanning the gap. CDR3 length: 14 amino acids. As DNA, the CDR3 is TGCGCCAGCAGCCTCCAGGACGGACGCGAGACCCAGTACTTC. Translation: CASSLQDGRETQYF.

The CDR3 loop is CSVEDRFQGAPYEQYF. The DNA for the CDR3 is TGCAGCGTTGAAGACCGGTTTCAGGGTGCACCCTACGAGCAGTACTTC. The chain couples TRBV29-1 to TRBJ2-7, with a weak D call TRBD1 (5 bases). The germline V and J ends were trimmed by 0 bases and 2 bases, with 17 bases remaining between them. In germline, CDR1 is SQVTM, CDR2 ANQGSEA. This CDR3 comprises 16 residues.

The J gene is TRBJ2-7, the V gene TRBV5-6; no clear D gene. V was pared by 2 bases and J by 4 bases, with 4 bases between. This CDR3 comprises 11 residues. Germline CDR1 is SGHDT and CDR2 is YYEEEE. CDR3 loop: CASSFKYEQYF. CDR3 sequence (DNA): TGTGCCAGCAGCTTTAAGTACGAGCAGTACTTC.

J is TRBJ2-5 and V is TRBV14; the match to TRBD2 covers 8 bases. CDR1 and CDR2 from the germline V gene are SGHDN and FVKESK. V trimming: 2 bases; J trimming: 4 bases; junction bases outside the gene matches: 12. The CDR3 length is 17 residues. The CDR3 coding sequence is TGTGCCAGCAGCCAACGGGAGCTCGGGGGGGCTCTAGAGACCCAGTACTTC. It encodes CASSQRELGGALETQYF. The variable domain in full, completed from reference TRBV14 and TRBJ2-5, reads EAGVTQFPSHSVIEKGQTVTLRCDPISGHDNLYWYRRVMGKEIKFLLHFVKESKQDESGMPNNRFLAERTGGTYSTLKVQPAELEDSGVYFCASSQRELGGALETQYFGPGTRLLVL.

The V gene is TRBV15, the J gene TRBJ2-7; tentatively, D is TRBD1 (6 bases). CDR3 size: 16 residues. CDR1 and CDR2 from the germline V gene are LNHNV and YYDKDF (reference sequence). V lost 5 bases and J 5 bases, leaving 22 bases between the germline ends. CDR3 protein: CATSVQAGTRIDEQYF. CDR3 nucleotide sequence: TGTGCCACCAGCGTGCAAGCCGGGACAAGAATCGACGAGCAGTACTTC.

This chain joins TRBV6-6 and TRBJ2-7, with 8 bases aligning to TRBD1. Germline loops: CDR1 MNHNY, CDR2 SVGAGI (reference sequence). The CDR3 sequence is 13 residues long. V dropped 4 bases and J dropped 7; count of bases not matched to a gene: 6. CDR3: CASSSTGVGEQYV. CDR3 DNA sequence: TGTGCCAGCAGTTCGACAGGGGTGGGGGAGCAGTACGTC.

The genes are TRBV6-5 and TRBJ1-4; 7 bases map to TRBD1. V was clipped by 4 bases and J by 2 bases; unmatched bases: 7. The CDR3 sequence is 16 residues long. Germline CDR1 reads MNHEY; CDR2 reads SVGAGI. The CDR3 region has the DNA TGTGCCAGCAGTTCGTTAAAGGGGGCTACTAATGAAAAACTGTTTTTT. It codes for CASSSLKGATNEKLFF.

This clone was seen more than once but under ten times. This sequence joins TRBV7-8 and TRBJ1-5; TRBD1 is a possible D gene (5 bases). Trimming took off 1 base at V and 1 base at J, with 8 bases between the two ends. The CDR3 is 15 residues long. Germline V gene lookup returns CDR1 SGHVS and CDR2 FQNEAQ. CDR3 in amino acids: CASSLGGHSNQPQHF. CDR3 bases: TGTGCCAGCAGCTTAGGAGGACACAGCAATCAGCCCCAGCATTTT.

The CDR3: CASSLASGFEAFF. The CDR3, as DNA: TGTGCCAGCAGCTTGGCCTCGGGATTCGAAGCTTTCTTT. The V and J genes are TRBV5-6 and TRBJ1-1, with no clear D. This CDR3 has 13 residues. Deletions cut 0 bases from V and 8 bases from J, with 11 bases between. From germline, CDR1 is SGHDT and CDR2 YYEEEE.

The CDR3 DNA sequence: TGCGCCAGCAGCTTGGGGGGACAGGCGAACACTGAAGCTTTCTTT. The encoded protein is CASSLGGQANTEAFF. This chain joins TRBV5-1 and TRBJ1-1; 8 bases match TRBD1. This CDR3 has 15 residues. Germline assignment: CDR1 SGHRS and CDR2 YFSETQ. V lost 0 bases to trimming and J lost 1 base; unmatched junction nucleotides: 2.

The rearrangement uses TRBV18 and TRBJ2-7; TRBD1 matches at 9 bases. The J segment lost 5 bases and the V segment lost 6 bases, leaving 5 bases of the junction unmatched. The CDR3 runs 13 residues. Per the germline V gene, CDR1 is KGHSH and CDR2 is LQKENI. The CDR3 DNA reads TGTGCCAGCTCGGGACAGGGTTGGGACGAGCAGTACTTC. Protein sequence: CASSGQGWDEQYF.

The chain uses TRBV2 and TRBJ1-5; D unresolved. Between the trimmed V and J ends, which lost 1 base and 5 bases, there was a span of 12 bases. In germline, CDR1 is SNHLY, CDR2 FYNNEI. The CDR3 runs to 15 residues. CDR3 in amino acids: CASSEGSWSYQPQHF. CDR3 bases: TGTGCCAGCAGTGAAGGGAGCTGGAGTTATCAGCCCCAGCATTTT.

The gene calls are TRBV19 and TRBJ1-1; D is ambiguous. Deletions cut 5 bases from V and 1 base from J, with 8 bases between. This CDR3 is 13 amino acids long. From germline, CDR1 is LNHDA and CDR2 SQIVND (reference sequence). This CDR3 is CASSHGGNTEAFF. CDR3 DNA sequence: TGTGCCAGTAGTCATGGTGGGAACACTGAAGCTTTCTTT.

J is TRBJ2-2 and V is TRBV19; D not resolved. The CDR3 has 16 amino acids. Trimming pared 4 bases from V and 8 bases from J, leaving 20 bases between. Germline CDR1 LNHDA, CDR2 SQIVND (reference sequence). The CDR3 nucleotides are TGTGCCAGTAGTACACCCGGCCACAAGGGATGGGGGGAGCTGTTTTTT. Translated, it gives CASSTPGHKGWGELFF. The whole variable domain, filled in from reference TRBV19 and TRBJ2-2, reads DGGITQSPKYLFRKEGQNVTLSCEQNLNHDAMYWYRQDPGQGLRLIYYSQIVNDFQKGDIAEGYSVSREKKESFPLTVTSAQKNPTAFYLCASSTPGHKGWGELFFGEGSRLTVL.